These T cell receptor beta chains were read from a single sample in a study of T cell responses to AZD1222 COVID-19 vaccine. The method was immunoSEQ multiplex PCR; TCRdb's version includes in-frame clones alone and lacks a portion of them. The repertoire holds some 150,000 clones, with 94% as singletons. This specimen was peripheral blood, taken on day 0 of AZD1222 vaccination. All receptors derive from an adult in good health. CDR3s include the opening cysteine and the closing phenylalanine or tryptophan. The D gene is left open where the match is weak. Expanded clones are given a class, and other clones once, few, many or no size at all.

.,13,.,TRBJ1-1,TRBV12-3/TRBV12-4,CATRPVGYSEAFF,TGTGCCACCCGACCCGTAGGCTACTCTGAAGCTTTCTTT
.,12,.,TRBJ1-1,TRBV28,CASSRGNTEAFF,TGTGCCAGCAGCAGAGGGAACACTGAAGCTTTCTTT
.,14,.,TRBJ1-3,TRBV18,CASSPDLSGNTIYF,TGTGCCAGCTCACCGGACCTCTCTGGAAACACCATATATTTT
.,15,TRBD1,TRBJ1-2,TRBV27,CASSPRTGIMYGYTF,TGTGCCAGCAGTCCGCGGACAGGGATCATGTATGGCTACACCTTC
.,13,.,TRBJ1-2,TRBV7-2,CASSPPPSIAYTF,TGTGCCAGCAGTCCTCCCCCCTCGATCGCTTACACCTTC
.,16,.,TRBJ1-4,TRBV15,CATSAVLGRANEKLFF,TGTGCCACCAGCGCCGTTCTCGGGAGGGCTAATGAAAAACTGTTTTTT
.,14,.,TRBJ2-2,TRBV6-4,CASSAQGGTGELFF,TGTGCCAGCAGTGCTCAGGGTGGCACCGGGGAGCTGTTTTTT
once,16,.,TRBJ1-4,TRBV7-9,CASSPGAVTTNEKLFF,TGTGCCAGCAGCCCGGGGGCGGTGACAACTAATGAAAAACTGTTTTTT
.,15,.,TRBJ1-2,TRBV19,CASSPSKRAHYGYTF,TGTGCCAGTAGTCCCTCGAAAAGGGCCCATTATGGCTACACCTTC
once,15,TRBD1,TRBJ1-6,TRBV2,CASKGGQGGWSPLHF,TGTGCCAGCAAGGGGGGACAGGGTGGGTGGTCACCCCTCCACTTT
.,14,.,TRBJ1-1,TRBV19,CASSIGRGNTEAFF,TGTGCCAGTAGTATAGGCAGGGGGAACACTGAAGCTTTCTTT
once,14,.,TRBJ2-3,TRBV9,CASSAPGSTDTQYF,TGTGCCAGCAGCGCCCCGGGCAGCACAGATACGCAGTATTTT
.,16,.,TRBJ2-3,TRBV5-6,CASSSRQVRATDTQYF,TGTGCCAGCAGCTCCAGACAGGTAAGGGCCACAGATACGCAGTATTTT
.,15,TRBD1,TRBJ2-1,TRBV28,CASSLFGTGRNEQFF,TGTGCCAGCAGTTTATTTGGGACAGGGAGGAATGAGCAGTTCTTC
.,15,.,TRBJ2-3,TRBV5-1,CASCEGSPHTDTQYF,TGCGCCAGCTGCGAGGGTTCCCCCCACACAGATACGCAGTATTTT
.,17,TRBD2,TRBJ2-3,TRBV5-1,CASSLVSGGAGTDTQYF,TGCGCCAGCAGCTTGGTTAGCGGGGGCGCCGGCACAGATACGCAGTATTTT
.,15,TRBD1,TRBJ1-5,TRBV27,CASSPHGQGPQPQHF,TGTGCCAGCAGCCCACATGGACAGGGTCCTCAGCCCCAGCATTTT
.,17,.,TRBJ2-3,TRBV7-9,CASSPNQAMGGGDTQYF,TGTGCCAGCAGCCCAAATCAGGCCATGGGGGGCGGAGATACGCAGTATTTT
once,19,TRBD1,TRBJ1-5,TRBV6-2/TRBV6-3,CASSSHGQGTILGNQPQHF,TGTGCCAGCAGCTCCCACGGACAGGGGACGATCCTCGGCAATCAGCCCCAGCATTTT
.,16,TRBD1,TRBJ1-2,TRBV10-3,CAISVAGTGRNYGYTF,TGTGCCATCAGTGTCGCCGGGACAGGCCGTAACTATGGCTACACCTTC
.,14,TRBD1,TRBJ1-2,TRBV4-2,CASSHPDRDAGYTF,TGTGCCAGCAGCCACCCGGACAGGGACGCTGGCTACACCTTC
.,14,.,TRBJ2-5,TRBV4-2,CASSQAEGRETQYF,TGTGCCAGCAGCCAAGCCGAGGGGAGGGAGACCCAGTACTTC
.,15,TRBD2,TRBJ2-2,TRBV5-6,CASRRGGANTGELFF,TGTGCCAGCAGGCGCGGGGGGGCGAACACCGGGGAGCTGTTTTTT
.,15,TRBD1,TRBJ1-2,TRBV4-2,CASSQVGQASYGYTF,TGTGCCAGCAGCCAAGTCGGACAGGCGTCCTATGGCTACACCTTC
.,19,TRBD2,TRBJ2-1,TRBV18,CASSPRLRLADSSYNEQFF,TGTGCCAGCTCACCCCGACTCCGACTAGCGGATAGCTCCTACAATGAGCAGTTCTTC
.,15,.,TRBJ1-1,TRBV18,CASSAYKGGNTEAFF,TGTGCCAGCTCAGCCTATAAAGGGGGTAACACTGAAGCTTTCTTT
.,12,.,TRBJ1-2,TRBV14,CASSHGNYGYTF,TGTGCCAGCAGCCACGGAAACTATGGCTACACCTTC
.,17,TRBD1,TRBJ2-1,TRBV6-1,CASSEELTGSLYNEQFF,TGTGCCAGCAGTGAAGAGTTGACAGGGAGCCTCTACAATGAGCAGTTCTTC
.,11,.,TRBJ1-1,TRBV20-1,CSASTGVEAFF,TGCAGTGCTTCGACGGGGGTGGAAGCTTTCTTT
.,14,.,TRBJ1-2,TRBV5-5,CASSLVQEVYGYTF,TGTGCCAGCAGCTTGGTCCAGGAGGTCTATGGCTACACCTTC
.,14,TRBD1,TRBJ1-2,TRBV3-1/TRBV3-2,CASSTRTGEKGYTF,TGTGCCAGCAGCACCCGGACAGGGGAGAAGGGCTACACCTTC
.,15,.,TRBJ1-5,TRBV5-8,CASSFAGGYGQPQHF,TGTGCCAGCAGCTTTGCGGGGGGCTATGGTCAGCCCCAGCATTTT
.,15,TRBD1,TRBJ2-5,TRBV7-7,CASSTRQGRWETQYF,TGTGCCAGCAGCACACGACAGGGAAGATGGGAGACCCAGTACTTC
.,17,TRBD1,TRBJ2-2,TRBV4-2,CASSQSRTGGNTGELFF,TGTGCCAGCAGCCAATCAAGGACAGGGGGGAACACCGGGGAGCTGTTTTTT
.,15,TRBD1,TRBJ2-2,TRBV2,CASRSTGVNTGELFF,TGTGCCAGCAGATCGACAGGGGTAAACACCGGGGAGCTGTTTTTT
medium-sized,14,TRBD1,TRBJ1-4,TRBV7-9,CASSPDRAFEKLFF,TGTGCCAGCAGCCCTGACAGGGCTTTCGAAAAACTGTTTTTT
.,16,.,TRBJ1-4,TRBV4-2,CASSQATRSTNEKLFF,TGTGCCAGCAGCCAGGCGACACGTTCAACTAATGAAAAACTGTTTTTT
.,14,TRBD1,TRBJ1-1,TRBV5-6,CASSGTGLNTEAFF,TGTGCCAGCAGCGGGACAGGGCTTAACACTGAAGCTTTCTTT
.,11,.,TRBJ2-1,TRBV12-3/TRBV12-4,CASSPRSEQFF,TGTGCCAGCAGCCCAAGATCGGAGCAGTTCTTC